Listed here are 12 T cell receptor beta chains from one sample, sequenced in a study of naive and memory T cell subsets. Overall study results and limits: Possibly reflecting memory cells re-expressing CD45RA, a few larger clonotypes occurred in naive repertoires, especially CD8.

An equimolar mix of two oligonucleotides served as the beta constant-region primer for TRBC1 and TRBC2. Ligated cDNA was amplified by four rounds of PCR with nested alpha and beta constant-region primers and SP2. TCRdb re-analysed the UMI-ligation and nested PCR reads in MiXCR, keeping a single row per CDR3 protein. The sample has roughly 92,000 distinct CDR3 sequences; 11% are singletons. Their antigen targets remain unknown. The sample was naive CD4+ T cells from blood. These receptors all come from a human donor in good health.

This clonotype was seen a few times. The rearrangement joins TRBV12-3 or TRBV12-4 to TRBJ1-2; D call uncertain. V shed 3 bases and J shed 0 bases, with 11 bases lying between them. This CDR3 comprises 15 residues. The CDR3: CASSFVTTANYGYTF. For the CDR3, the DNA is TGTGCCAGCAGTTTTGTGACAACCGCTAACTATGGCTACACCTTC.

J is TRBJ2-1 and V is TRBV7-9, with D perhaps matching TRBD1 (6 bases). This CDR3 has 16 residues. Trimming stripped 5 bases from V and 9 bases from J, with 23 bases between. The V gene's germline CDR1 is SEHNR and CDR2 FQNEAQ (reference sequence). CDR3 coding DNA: TGTGCCAGCAGCCCCCCCGGGACAAGGCACATCGGTGAGCAGTTCTTC. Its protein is CASSPPGTRHIGEQFF.

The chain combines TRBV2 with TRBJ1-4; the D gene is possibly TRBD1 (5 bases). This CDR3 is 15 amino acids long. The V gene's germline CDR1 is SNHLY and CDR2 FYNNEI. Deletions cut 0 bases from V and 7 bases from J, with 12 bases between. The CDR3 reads CASSEAGVPGEKLFF. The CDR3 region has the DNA TGTGCCAGCAGTGAAGCGGGGGTCCCAGGTGAAAAACTGTTTTTT.

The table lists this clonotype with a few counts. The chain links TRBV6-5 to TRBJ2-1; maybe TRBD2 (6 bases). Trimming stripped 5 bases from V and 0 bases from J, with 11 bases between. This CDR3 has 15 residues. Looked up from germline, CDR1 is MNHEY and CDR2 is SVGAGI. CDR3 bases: TGTGCCAGCAGTAATAGCGGAAGCTCCTACAATGAGCAGTTCTTC. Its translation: CASSNSGSSYNEQFF.

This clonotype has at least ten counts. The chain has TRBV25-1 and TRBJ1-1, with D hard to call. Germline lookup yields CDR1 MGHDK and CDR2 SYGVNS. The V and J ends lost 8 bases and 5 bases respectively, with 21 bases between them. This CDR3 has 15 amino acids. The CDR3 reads CASVSRRMASTEAFF. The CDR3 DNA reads TGTGCCAGCGTGTCCCGGAGGATGGCCTCAACTGAAGCTTTCTTT. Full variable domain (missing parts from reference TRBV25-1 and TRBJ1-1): EADIYQTPRYLVIGTGKKITLECSQTMGHDKMYWYQQDPGMELHLIHYSYGVNSTEKGDLSSESTVSRIRTEHFPLTLESARPSHTSQYLCASVSRRMASTEAFFGQGTRLTVV.

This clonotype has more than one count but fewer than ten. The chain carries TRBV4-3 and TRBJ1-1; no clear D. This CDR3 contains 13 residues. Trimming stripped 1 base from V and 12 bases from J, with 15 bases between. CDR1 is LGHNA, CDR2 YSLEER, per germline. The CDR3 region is CASSQVAQRGSFF. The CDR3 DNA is TGCGCCAGCAGCCAAGTGGCACAGCGGGGATCTTTCTTT.

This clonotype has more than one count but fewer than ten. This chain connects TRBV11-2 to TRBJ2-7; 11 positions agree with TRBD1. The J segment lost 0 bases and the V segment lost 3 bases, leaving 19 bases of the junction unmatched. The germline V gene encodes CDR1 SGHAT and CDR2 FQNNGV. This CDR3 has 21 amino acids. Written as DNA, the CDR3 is TGTGCCAGCAGCTTGTGGGTTTCCTGGACAGGGGGCGTCCAGAGCTCCTACGAGCAGTACTTC. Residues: CASSLWVSWTGGVQSSYEQYF.

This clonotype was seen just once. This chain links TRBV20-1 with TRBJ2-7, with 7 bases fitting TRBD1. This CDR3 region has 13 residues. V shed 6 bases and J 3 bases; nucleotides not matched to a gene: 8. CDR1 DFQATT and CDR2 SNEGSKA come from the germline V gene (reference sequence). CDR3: CSATWTGHYEQYF. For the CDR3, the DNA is TGCAGTGCAACCTGGACAGGCCACTACGAGCAGTACTTC.

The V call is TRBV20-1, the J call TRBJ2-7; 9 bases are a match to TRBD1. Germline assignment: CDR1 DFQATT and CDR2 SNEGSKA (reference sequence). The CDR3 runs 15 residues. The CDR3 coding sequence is TGCGGTGTACTCCACACAGGGGGCGCGTCCCACGAGCAGTACTTC. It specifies CGVLHTGGASHEQYF.

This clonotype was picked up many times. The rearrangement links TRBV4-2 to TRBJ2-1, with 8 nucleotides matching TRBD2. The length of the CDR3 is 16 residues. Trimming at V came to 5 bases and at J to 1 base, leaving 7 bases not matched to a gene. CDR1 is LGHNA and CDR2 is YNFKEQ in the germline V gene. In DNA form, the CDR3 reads TGTGCCAGCAGCTACCAAAGCGGGAGTTCCTACAATGAGCAGTTCTTC. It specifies CASSYQSGSSYNEQFF.

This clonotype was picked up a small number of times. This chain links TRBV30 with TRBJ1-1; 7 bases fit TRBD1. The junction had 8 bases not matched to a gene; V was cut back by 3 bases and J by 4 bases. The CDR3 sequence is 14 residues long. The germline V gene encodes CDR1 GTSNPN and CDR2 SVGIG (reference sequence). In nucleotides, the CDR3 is TGTGCCTGGAGGAGACAGGGCGGTGGCACTGAAGCTTTCTTT. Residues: CAWRRQGGGTEAFF.

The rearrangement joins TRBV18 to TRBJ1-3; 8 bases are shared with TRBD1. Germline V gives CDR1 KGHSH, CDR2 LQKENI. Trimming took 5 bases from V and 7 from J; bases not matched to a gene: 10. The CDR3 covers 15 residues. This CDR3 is CASSAAGGFRNTIYF. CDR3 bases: TGTGCCAGCTCAGCCGCAGGGGGCTTCAGGAACACCATATATTTT.